The 21 T cell receptor beta chains listed next were all sequenced from one sample in a study of blood T cell repertoires in COVID-19. TCRdb's copy holds only in-frame clones and misses some; the assay was immunoSEQ multiplex PCR. The sample includes approximately 230,000 clones, about nine tenths of them seen just once. The sequenced material came from PBMCs or T cells enriched from blood (not recorded which). These receptors were obtained from a man aged 35 to 55 who had recovered from COVID-19.

This chain connects TRBV2 to TRBJ2-2; TRBD2 is a possible D gene (6 bases). This CDR3 region has 15 residues. Trimming removed 2 bases from V and 1 base from J, with 8 bases in between. Germline V gene sequence: CDR1 SNHLY, CDR2 FYNNEI. CDR3 in amino acids: CASSEMGGNTGELFF. The CDR3 nucleotides read TGTGCCAGCAGTGAAATGGGGGGGAACACCGGGGAGCTGTTTTTT.

Comments on this clone: This sequence may be a read error, since a much larger clone differs from it by one base. V gene TRBV6-5 combines with J gene TRBJ1-1; the match to TRBD1 covers 8 bases. The CDR3 totals 13 residues. The V and J ends lost 6 bases and 4 bases, in that order; junction bases with no gene match: 4. Germline lookup yields CDR1 MNHEY and CDR2 SVGAGI. The CDR3 bases are TGTGCCAGCAGAGGACAGGGTTCCACTGAAGCTTTCTTT. Translation gives CASRGQGSTEAFF.

The rearrangement links TRBV4-1 to TRBJ1-5; D is unresolved. The CDR3 is 13 amino acids. V was clipped by 4 bases and J by 10 bases, with 14 bases between them. The germline CDR1 and CDR2 sequences are MGHRA and YSYEKL. CDR3 sequence reads: CASSLSGGEPQHF. Written as DNA, the CDR3 is TGCGCCAGCAGCCTCAGTGGCGGGGAACCCCAGCATTTT.

The V and J genes are TRBV28 and TRBJ1-2; weak D call: TRBD1 (5 bases). The CDR3 is 14 residues long. Looked up from germline, CDR1 is MDHEN and CDR2 is SYDVKM. V dropped 8 bases and J dropped 4 bases, with 17 bases sitting between them. The CDR3 bases are TGTGCCAGCGGTCAAGTGGGGGGAAGCTATGGCTACACCTTC. It yields the protein CASGQVGGSYGYTF.

The V and J genes are TRBV19 and TRBJ2-5; 8 nucleotides line up with TRBD2. Germline assignment: CDR1 LNHDA and CDR2 SQIVND (reference sequence). The CDR3 sequence is 15 residues long. Unmatched junction bases numbered 11, after V lost 6 bases and J lost 5 bases. CDR3 nucleotides: TGTGCCAGTAGCCCCCTTCCGGGACTAGAGGAGACCCAGTACTTC. Encoded protein: CASSPLPGLEETQYF. Drawing the rest from reference TRBV19 and TRBJ2-5, the complete variable domain is DGGITQSPKYLFRKEGQNVTLSCEQNLNHDAMYWYRQDPGQGLRLIYYSQIVNDFQKGDIAEGYSVSREKKESFPLTVTSAQKNPTAFYLCASSPLPGLEETQYFGPGTRLLVL.

This chain joins TRBV28 and TRBJ1-5; the D is unclear. Trimming took off 6 bases at V and 9 bases at J, with 21 bases between the two ends. The CDR3 loop spans 15 amino acids. Germline CDR1 is MDHEN and CDR2 is SYDVKM. CDR3 protein: CASRSAYGLMGPQHF. The CDR3 DNA reads as TGTGCCAGCAGAAGTGCTTATGGACTTATGGGGCCCCAGCATTTT. Supplemented by reference TRBV28 and TRBJ1-5, the full variable domain reads DVKVTQSSRYLVKRTGEKVFLECVQDMDHENMFWYRQDPGLGLRLIYFSYDVKMKEKGDIPEGYSVSREKKERFSLILESASTNQTSMYLCASRSAYGLMGPQHFGDGTRLSIL.

This clone was seen a single time. The CDR3 bases are TGCAGCGTCCGCCGGGACAGGGGTTACAATGAGCAGTTCTTC. It specifies CSVRRDRGYNEQFF. The J gene is TRBJ2-1, the V gene TRBV29-1; 10 bases match TRBD1. The CDR3 is made up of 14 amino acids. CDR1 and CDR2 from the germline V gene are SQVTM and ANQGSEA. V shed 6 bases and J 4 bases; nucleotides not matched to a gene: 6.

The chain has TRBV30 and TRBJ2-7, with 10 nucleotides matching TRBD2. Germline CDR1 is GTSNPN and CDR2 is SVGIG (reference sequence). Trimming at V came to 8 bases and at J to 0 bases, leaving 4 bases not matched to a gene. The CDR3 is made up of 13 amino acids. CDR3 bases: TGTGCCCTACCTAGCGGGAGCTCCTACGAGCAGTACTTC. Translated: CALPSGSSYEQYF.

V and J are TRBV6-4 and TRBJ2-1; the match to TRBD2 covers 8 bases. J gave up 7 bases and V 0 bases, and 5 bases lay outside the gene matches. The CDR3 loop spans 15 amino acids. In germline, CDR1 is MRHNA, CDR2 SNTAGT. CDR3 loop: CASSDSGTSTNEQFF. CDR3 DNA sequence: TGTGCCAGCAGTGACTCGGGGACTAGTACGAATGAGCAGTTCTTC.

The chain recombines TRBV6-5 with TRBJ2-7; 8 nucleotides line up with TRBD2. Unmatched junction bases numbered 4, after V lost 6 bases and J lost 3 bases. This CDR3 has 13 residues. Germline CDR1 reads MNHEY; CDR2 reads SVGAGI. CDR3 sequence reads: CASSTGGLYEQYF. In nucleotides, the CDR3 is TGTGCCAGCAGCACGGGGGGGCTCTACGAGCAGTACTTC.

The chain has TRBV27 and TRBJ2-5, with 7 positions matching TRBD2. Germline V CDR1 and CDR2: MNHEY, SMNVEV (reference sequence). After removal of 4 bases from V and 1 base from J, the junction contained 0 bases not matched to a gene. This CDR3 contains 13 residues. The CDR3 DNA reads TGTGCCAGCAGTTGGACTAGCCAAGAGACCCAGTACTTC. Amino acid sequence: CASSWTSQETQYF.

The chain recombines TRBV6-5 with TRBJ1-1, with TRBD1 as a possible D gene (5 bases). V was pared by 5 bases and J by 4 bases, with 17 bases between. Germline V lookup: CDR1 MNHEY, CDR2 SVGAGI. CDR3 length: 15 amino acids. CDR3 protein: CASSTRGGVGTEAFF. The DNA for the CDR3 is TGTGCCAGCAGTACCCGAGGAGGGGTGGGCACTGAAGCTTTCTTT.

This chain links TRBV7-9 with TRBJ2-7, with 9 bases that match TRBD1. V trimming: 0 bases; J trimming: 5 bases; junction bases outside the gene matches: 11. The CDR3 is 17 residues long. CDR1 SEHNR and CDR2 FQNEAQ come from the germline V gene (reference sequence). The CDR3, as DNA: TGTGCCAGCAGCTTAGCTGGGGGGGGACAGGGAGCCAACGAGCAGTACTTC. This encodes CASSLAGGGQGANEQYF. Based on the CDR3 plus reference TRBV7-9 and TRBJ2-7, the full variable domain is DTGVSQNPRHKITKRGQNVTFRCDPISEHNRLYWYRQTLGQGPEFLTYFQNEAQLEKSRLLSDRFSAERPKGSFSTLEIQRTEQGDSAMYLCASSLAGGGQGANEQYFGPGTRLTVT.

Only a few counts were recorded for this clone. The same CDR3 also results from other DNA sequences found in this sample. The chain carries TRBV4-2 and TRBJ1-1; TRBD1 might be the D (6 bases). Germline V CDR1 and CDR2: LGHNA, YNFKEQ. The CDR3 totals 14 residues. Trimming left V 2 bases short and J 3 bases short, with 10 bases between. The CDR3: CASSQTQGDTEAFF. DNA for the CDR3: TGTGCCAGCAGCCAAACACAGGGCGACACTGAAGCTTTCTTT.

CDR3 sequence (DNA): TGCGCCAGCAGCCAAAGTCCGGACTATGGCTACACCTTC. Its translation is CASSQSPDYGYTF. V usage is TRBV5-1 and J usage is TRBJ1-2; D call uncertain. Trimming stripped 4 bases from V and 3 bases from J, with 10 bases between. Germline CDR1 SGHRS, CDR2 YFSETQ. The CDR3 sequence is 13 residues long. The variable domain in full, completed from reference TRBV5-1 and TRBJ1-2, reads KAGVTQTPRYLIKTRGQQVTLSCSPISGHRSVSWYQQTPGQGLQFLFEYFSETQRNKGNFPGRFSGRQFSNSRSEMNVSTLELGDSALYLCASSQSPDYGYTFGSGTRLTVV.

V usage is TRBV29-1 and J usage is TRBJ1-2; D gene uncertain. This CDR3 region has 14 residues. Germline values: CDR1 SQVTM, CDR2 ANQGSEA. The V gene lost 6 bases and the J gene lost 4 bases, with 18 bases spanning the gap. Here the CDR3 DNA reads TGCAGCGTCCCGGAGGTTGGCGGCTCCTATGGCTACACCTTC. Translation: CSVPEVGGSYGYTF.

The chain joins TRBV5-1 to TRBJ2-7; possibly TRBD2 for D (6 bases). Germline CDR1 reads SGHRS; CDR2 reads YFSETQ. Trimming removed 3 bases at V and 6 bases at J, with 19 bases between. CDR3 size: 15 residues. The CDR3 loop is CASSWVLPGATEQYF. Here the CDR3 DNA reads TGCGCCAGCAGCTGGGTCCTCCCGGGAGCTACCGAGCAGTACTTC.

This chain uses TRBV6-1 with TRBJ1-5; 9 bases match TRBD1. V lost 3 bases and J lost 7; bases outside the gene matches: 7. Germline CDR1 MNHNS, CDR2 SASEGT. The CDR3 consists of 15 residues. In DNA form, the CDR3 reads TGTGCCAGCAGTGATGGACAGGGGCTCAAGCAGCCCCAGCATTTT. This translates into CASSDGQGLKQPQHF.

As regards this clone: The sample contains more than one DNA sequence encoding this CDR3. J is TRBJ1-1 and V is TRBV5-1; TRBD1 is a possible D gene (6 bases). The CDR3 loop spans 14 amino acids. Trimming cost V 2 bases and J 2 bases, with 10 bases left between them. CDR1 and CDR2 from the germline V gene are SGHRS and YFSETQ. Here the CDR3 DNA reads TGCGCCAGCAGCTTATTACAGGGTAACACTGAAGCTTTCTTT. Its translation is CASSLLQGNTEAFF.

The CDR3 region is CASRMGLAVGETQYF. CDR3 sequence (DNA): TGTGCCAGCAGGATGGGACTAGCGGTAGGGGAGACCCAGTACTTC. The J gene is TRBJ2-5, the V gene TRBV7-2, with 11 positions matching TRBD2. Germline CDR1 reads SGHTA; CDR2 reads FQGNSA. Losses at the gene ends were 6 bases for V and 5 bases for J; bases not matched to a gene: 8. The CDR3 length is 15 residues.

The rearrangement joins TRBV6-2 or TRBV6-3 to TRBJ2-7; TRBD2 is a possible D gene (6 bases). Trimming shortened V by 4 bases and J by 1 base, and 11 bases separated the two germline ends. This CDR3 comprises 14 residues. Germline CDR1 and CDR2: MNHEY and SVGEGT. CDR3 sequence (DNA): TGTGCCAGCAGTTTTACGGGAGAGTCCTACGAGCAGTACTTC. Protein product: CASSFTGESYEQYF.